This T cell receptor (beta chain) was retrieved from a study of control samples from healthy donors and cancer patients. The repertoire was sequenced with immunoSEQ multiplex PCR; TCRdb's copy has only in-frame clones and lacks some. The sample records tens of thousands of clones, 70% to 90% being singletons. This CDR3 has 14 residues. V dropped 1 base and J dropped 3 bases, with 10 bases sitting between them. Germline CDR1 SGHDN, CDR2 FVKESK. This clone showed up just once. This chain links TRBV14 with TRBJ2-7; the D gene is possibly TRBD1 (5 bases). The sequencing sample was made of blood. The sequence was obtained from a woman aged 45-60 years in good health. The CDR3 sequence: CASSQGQGYYEQYF. The CDR3 region has the DNA TGTGCCAGCAGCCAAGGGCAGGGCTACTACGAGCAGTACTTC. Using reference TRBV14 and TRBJ2-7 for the parts outside the CDR3, the full variable domain is EAGVTQFPSHSVIEKGQTVTLRCDPISGHDNLYWYRRVMGKEIKFLLHFVKESKQDESGMPNNRFLAERTGGTYSTLKVQPAELEDSGVYFCASSQGQGYYEQYFGPGTRLTVT.